These 4 T cell receptor beta chains were all obtained from the same sample, sequenced in a study of T cell repertoires in cytomegalovirus infection. Antigens for these TCRs are unknown. TCRdb reanalysed the reads using MiXCR and keeps one entry per CDR3 protein. The data contain about 480,000 distinct CDR3 sequences, 30% to 40% of them singletons. Sequences were derived from cultured PBMCs, sampled from culture after CMV antigen stimulation. These receptors came from a human donor in good health (CMV status not recorded). Some clones in this sample may be carry-over from other donors' samples.

This clonotype was counted only a few times. This chain connects TRBV7-2 to TRBJ2-5, with 13 bases lining up with TRBD2. Looked up from germline, CDR1 is SGHTA and CDR2 is FQGNSA. V gave up 3 bases and J gave up 2 bases; unmatched junction bases: 3. The CDR3 is 16 residues long. CDR3 residues: CASSFPGLAGQETQYF. DNA of the CDR3: TGTGCCAGCAGCTTCCCGGGACTAGCGGGACAAGAGACCCAGTACTTC.

This clonotype has a handful of counts. This chain joins TRBV12-3 or TRBV12-4 and TRBJ1-1, with D possibly being TRBD1 (6 bases). The CDR3 is made up of 16 amino acids. With 6 bases removed from V and 0 bases from J, the gap between germline ends came to 17 bases. As DNA, the CDR3 is TGTGCCAGCAGCCTCCAGTCGGGGGGCATGAACACTGAAGCTTTCTTT. It yields the protein CASSLQSGGMNTEAFF.

V and J are TRBV12-3 or TRBV12-4 and TRBJ2-4, with 7 positions matching TRBD2. CDR3 length equals 17 residues. Unmatched junction bases numbered 16, after V lost 4 bases and J lost 7 bases. CDR3: CASSSTWVRLGGNIQYF. The CDR3 region has the DNA TGTGCCAGCAGTTCCACCTGGGTCCGACTGGGGGGGAACATTCAGTACTTC.

V usage is TRBV19 and J usage is TRBJ2-1; D is possibly TRBD1 (6 bases). Germline CDR1 reads LNHDA; CDR2 reads SQIVND (reference sequence). CDR3 size: 15 residues. V lost 5 bases to trimming and J lost 2 bases, with 13 bases between them. In DNA, the CDR3 is TGTGCCAGTAGTCCCTCCGGGACAACCTACAATGAGCAGTTCTTC. The encoded protein is CASSPSGTTYNEQFF.